A selection of T cell receptor beta chains follows, all from one sample in a study of blood T cell repertoires in COVID-19. Clones were read by immunoSEQ multiplex PCR, and TCRdb kept only the in-frame ones, dropping some. The sample consists of approximately 250,000 clones, roughly 90% of them appearing once. Input material: PBMCs or T cells enriched from blood (not recorded which). These receptors all stem from a man aged 35 to 55 who had been exposed to COVID-19. The CDR3 runs from the conserved cysteine through the conserved F or W. The order of the fields is clone size, J gene, D gene, V gene, CDR3 length, CDR3 protein, CDR3 DNA. A D gene is named only where the DNA matches it firmly. Size tells how often a clone was seen (once, few, many) or the class of an expanded clone, and some rows leave it out.

-,TRBJ2-7,TRBD2,TRBV4-1,16,CASSQGVAGGTYEQYF,TGCGCCAGCAGCCAAGGGGTAGCGGGGGGCACCTACGAGCAGTACTTC
once,TRBJ2-7,-,TRBV27,14,CASSFGGKYYEQYF,TGTGCCAGCAGTTTCGGCGGCAAATACTACGAGCAGTACTTC
-,TRBJ1-1,-,TRBV5-1,14,CASRPDAVNTEAFF,TGCGCCAGCAGGCCTGATGCGGTGAACACTGAAGCTTTCTTT
-,TRBJ2-1,TRBD1,TRBV5-1,14,CASSPNDSGGEQFF,TGCGCCAGCAGCCCGAACGACTCAGGGGGTGAGCAGTTCTTC
-,TRBJ2-3,-,TRBV2,14,CATRQDSTADTQYF,TGTGCCACAAGACAGGATTCTACCGCAGATACGCAGTATTTT
-,TRBJ1-1,-,TRBV12-3/TRBV12-4,10,CASIGTEAFF,TGTGCCAGCATCGGCACTGAAGCTTTCTTT
-,TRBJ2-1,TRBD2,TRBV5-6,17,CASSLQLAAGGPGEQFF,TGTGCCAGCAGCTTGCAACTCGCAGCGGGAGGGCCGGGTGAGCAGTTCTTC
-,TRBJ2-5,TRBD1,TRBV12-3/TRBV12-4,13,CASSQGAQETQYF,TGTGCCAGCAGTCAGGGGGCCCAAGAGACCCAGTACTTC
-,TRBJ2-1,TRBD2,TRBV6-1,15,CASSEDPPGGNEQFF,TGTGCCAGCAGTGAAGATCCCCCGGGGGGCAATGAGCAGTTCTTC
-,TRBJ1-5,TRBD1,TRBV6-6,14,CASSGTADNQPQHF,TGTGCCAGCAGCGGGACAGCTGACAATCAGCCCCAGCATTTT
-,TRBJ2-7,-,TRBV7-9,14,CASSSKTASYEQYF,TGTGCCAGCAGCTCCAAGACAGCTTCCTACGAGCAGTACTTC
-,TRBJ2-7,TRBD2,TRBV6-5,14,CASTVSGSSAEQYF,TGTGCCAGCACTGTTAGCGGGAGTTCTGCCGAGCAGTACTTC
-,TRBJ2-1,TRBD1,TRBV28,18,CASSLRARGRVQDNEQFF,TGTGCCAGCAGTTTAAGGGCGAGGGGGCGGGTTCAAGACAATGAGCAGTTCTTC
-,TRBJ1-2,-,TRBV29-1,14,CSVELGVLNYGYTF,TGCAGCGTTGAACTCGGAGTTCTTAACTATGGCTACACCTTC
-,TRBJ1-2,-,TRBV28,13,CASSSGLNYGYTF,TGTGCCAGCAGTTCGGGTCTCAACTATGGCTACACCTTC
-,TRBJ1-5,TRBD1,TRBV19,19,CASSTYRTGTLYSNQPQHF,TGTGCCAGTAGTACGTACAGGACAGGGACCCTATATAGCAATCAGCCCCAGCATTTT
-,TRBJ1-2,-,TRBV5-6,14,CASSSTETNYGYTF,TGTGCCAGCAGCTCGACAGAAACTAACTATGGCTACACCTTC
-,TRBJ2-7,TRBD2,TRBV19,20,CASSSPSGTSGSRSSYEQYF,TGTGCCAGTAGTAGCCCCAGCGGGACTAGCGGGAGTAGGAGCTCCTACGAGCAGTACTTC
-,TRBJ1-6,-,TRBV3-1/TRBV3-2,13,CASSQAGGSPLHF,TGTGCCAGCAGCCAAGCGGGTGGTTCACCCCTCCACTTT
once,TRBJ2-7,-,TRBV6-5,14,CASSLTPGSYEQYF,TGTGCCAGCAGTTTGACGCCAGGCTCCTACGAGCAGTACTTC
-,TRBJ2-7,TRBD1,TRBV28,15,CASSSPTGASYEQYF,TGTGCCAGCAGTTCCCCGACAGGGGCTTCCTACGAGCAGTACTTC
-,TRBJ1-2,-,TRBV9,13,CASSAQDIYGYTF,TGTGCCAGCAGCGCCCAGGATATCTATGGCTACACCTTC
-,TRBJ2-1,TRBD2,TRBV7-2,16,CASSSSAGGGYNEQFF,TGTGCCAGCAGCTCCTCAGCGGGAGGGGGCTACAATGAGCAGTTCTTC
-,TRBJ2-1,TRBD2,TRBV11-2,17,CASSHVPPSGLYNEQFF,TGTGCCAGCAGCCACGTACCCCCTAGCGGCTTATACAATGAGCAGTTCTTC
-,TRBJ2-2,TRBD1,TRBV6-5,14,CATQTGGIAGELFF,TGTGCCACACAGACAGGGGGTATAGCCGGGGAGCTGTTTTTT
once,TRBJ2-1,TRBD1,TRBV4-1,15,CASSAPGQGIDEQFF,TGCGCCAGCAGCGCTCCGGGACAGGGGATAGATGAGCAGTTCTTC
-,TRBJ2-3,TRBD2,TRBV7-9,15,CASSQGLAGGLPQYF,TGTGCCAGCAGCCAAGGGCTAGCGGGAGGGTTACCGCAGTATTTT
-,TRBJ1-5,-,TRBV3-1/TRBV3-2,15,CASSQASANNQPQHF,TGTGCCAGCAGCCAAGCTTCCGCGAACAATCAGCCCCAGCATTTT
few,TRBJ1-5,TRBD1,TRBV5-5,15,CASRTTGASNQPQHF,TGTGCCAGCAGAACCACAGGGGCCAGCAATCAGCCCCAGCATTTT
-,TRBJ2-1,-,TRBV27,14,CASSNPRDYNEQFF,TGTGCCAGCAGTAACCCCCGGGATTACAATGAGCAGTTCTTC
-,TRBJ2-7,-,TRBV3-1/TRBV3-2,16,CASSRLPGQGLYEQYF,TGTGCCAGCAGCCGATTACCGGGACAAGGCCTCTACGAGCAGTACTTC
-,TRBJ2-7,TRBD1,TRBV15,17,CATSRTLIGTGTHEQYF,TGTGCCACCAGCAGGACCCTGATCGGGACAGGGACCCACGAGCAGTACTTC
-,TRBJ2-7,-,TRBV27,14,CASSFSRGSYEQYF,TGTGCCAGCAGTTTTTCTAGGGGGTCCTACGAGCAGTACTTC
-,TRBJ2-7,TRBD1,TRBV27,15,CASSLKWAGGAEQYF,TGTGCCAGCAGTTTGAAGTGGGCAGGGGGCGCTGAGCAGTACTTC
few,TRBJ1-1,TRBD1,TRBV7-9,14,CASSLTGVITEAFF,TGTGCCAGCAGCTTGACAGGGGTGATAACTGAAGCTTTCTTT
-,TRBJ2-3,TRBD1,TRBV4-1,19,CASSRPGTGVRRPADTQYF,TGCGCCAGCAGCCGACCCGGGACAGGGGTACGTAGGCCCGCAGATACGCAGTATTTT
-,TRBJ1-1,TRBD1,TRBV6-5,15,CASRQGRTLNTEAFF,TGTGCCAGCCGACAGGGTCGTACCTTAAACACTGAAGCTTTCTTT
-,TRBJ1-4,-,TRBV7-7,15,CASSLTNQGNEKLFF,TGTGCCAGCAGCTTAACTAATCAGGGTAATGAAAAACTGTTTTTT
-,TRBJ2-6,TRBD1,TRBV18,17,CASSPIQGAGGANVLTF,TGTGCCAGCTCACCAATCCAGGGGGCAGGTGGGGCCAACGTCCTGACTTTC
-,TRBJ2-3,-,TRBV30,16,CAWSVLPGAHADTQYF,TGTGCCTGGAGTGTACTCCCGGGAGCTCACGCAGATACGCAGTATTTT
-,TRBJ2-1,TRBD2,TRBV5-1,16,CASRPGGGVKINEQFF,TGCGCCAGCAGGCCGGGGGGAGGGGTTAAGATCAATGAGCAGTTCTTC
-,TRBJ2-3,-,TRBV6-5,15,CASSYGGGTADTQYF,TGTGCCAGCAGTTACGGCGGCGGCACGGCAGATACGCAGTATTTT
-,TRBJ2-1,TRBD1,TRBV29-1,14,CSVGLTTGGNEQFF,TGCAGCGTTGGACTGACGACAGGGGGCAATGAGCAGTTCTTC
-,TRBJ2-3,TRBD2,TRBV5-4,16,CASSILLAGVADTQYF,TGTGCCAGCAGCATCCTACTAGCGGGAGTAGCGGATACGCAGTATTTT
-,TRBJ1-6,-,TRBV28,13,CASIKGGVKSLHF,TGTGCCAGCATCAAAGGCGGGGTGAAATCCCTCCACTTT
-,TRBJ1-3,-,TRBV6-1,15,CASSEVEGTLNTIYF,TGTGCCAGCAGTGAGGTGGAGGGTACCCTAAACACCATATATTTT
-,TRBJ2-5,-,TRBV7-2,16,CASSLLGGTLQETQYF,TGTGCCAGCAGCTTATTGGGTGGGACACTTCAAGAGACCCAGTACTTC
few,TRBJ2-5,TRBD2,TRBV7-9,18,CASSLGRTSEFSWETQYF,TGTGCCAGCAGCCTGGGGAGGACTAGCGAGTTTAGCTGGGAGACCCAGTACTTC
-,TRBJ1-1,TRBD1,TRBV6-5,14,CASSYGQGSTEAFF,TGTGCCAGCAGTTACGGACAGGGCAGCACTGAAGCTTTCTTT
-,TRBJ2-1,TRBD2,TRBV7-3,19,CASSLGISGRSGSYNEQFF,TGTGCCAGCAGCTTAGGGATTAGCGGGAGAAGTGGCTCCTACAATGAGCAGTTCTTC
-,TRBJ1-2,-,TRBV11-3,16,CASSSSRTDSNYGYTF,TGTGCCAGCAGCTCAAGCCGGACAGATTCTAACTATGGCTACACCTTC
-,TRBJ1-2,-,TRBV5-5,14,CASSLGRQIYGYTF,TGTGCCAGCAGCTTGGGCAGACAAATCTATGGCTACACCTTC
-,TRBJ2-5,TRBD1,TRBV27,15,CASSRRQGEQETQYF,TGTGCCAGCAGTCGCCGGCAGGGGGAACAAGAGACCCAGTACTTC
-,TRBJ1-3,-,TRBV28,15,CASSVDRNSGNTIYF,TGTGCCAGCAGCGTCGACAGGAACTCTGGAAACACCATATATTTT
-,TRBJ2-3,TRBD2,TRBV2,14,CASSASGSTDTQYF,TGTGCCAGCAGTGCCAGCGGGAGTACAGATACGCAGTATTTT
-,TRBJ2-1,-,TRBV19,15,CASTQGTRAYNEQFF,TGTGCCAGTACTCAGGGTACCCGTGCCTACAATGAGCAGTTCTTC